These 11 T cell receptor beta chains were all obtained from the same sample, sequenced in a study of cytomegalovirus exposure and HLA in healthy donors. PCR involved 60 Vbeta and 13 Jbeta primers. TCRdb's copy holds only in-frame clones and misses some; the assay was immunoSEQ multiplex PCR. There are fewer than 90,000 clones in the sample; 60% to 80% occur only once, and about 6.1% lies in the top ten. The material sequenced was PBMCs. The receptors come from a female donor in good health and CMV-seronegative.

The chain couples TRBV10-3 to TRBJ1-1; D possibly corresponds to TRBD1 (6 bases). The CDR3 is 13 amino acids. From germline, CDR1 is ENHRY and CDR2 SYGVKD. The V gene lost 10 bases and the J gene lost 1 base, with 13 bases spanning the gap. The CDR3 loop reads CATTVDRNTEAFF. The CDR3 DNA is TGTGCCACCACCGTGGACAGGAACACTGAAGCTTTCTTT.

This rearrangement joins TRBV9 to TRBJ1-5; a possible D gene is TRBD1 (5 bases). V was cut by 4 bases and J by 5 bases, with 10 bases left in between. Germline CDR1 is SGDLS and CDR2 is YYNGEE. The CDR3 is made up of 13 amino acids. The DNA of the CDR3 is TGTGCCAGCAGCTTCAGGGAGGATCAGCCCCAGCATTTT. Translation: CASSFREDQPQHF.

CDR3 nucleotides: TGTGCCAGCAGCCAAGACGATTGGGGACAAACGAACACTGAAGCTTTCTTT. It is translated as CASSQDDWGQTNTEAFF. This sequence joins TRBV14 and TRBJ1-1, with D perhaps TRBD1 (6 bases). The CDR3 covers 17 residues. V was trimmed by 0 bases and J by 1 base, leaving 15 bases between them. Germline-derived CDR1 and CDR2 are SGHDN and FVKESK.

This sequence joins TRBV7-2 and TRBJ2-5; perhaps TRBD2 as D (6 bases). Germline-derived CDR1 and CDR2 are SGHTA and FQGNSA. CDR3 length equals 15 residues. V lost 1 base to trimming and J lost 4 bases, with 13 bases between them. The chain's CDR3 is CASSLDAGRGETQYF. CDR3 nucleotide sequence: TGTGCCAGCAGCTTAGATGCGGGACGTGGAGAGACCCAGTACTTC.

This chain uses TRBV7-6 with TRBJ2-5; no clear D. This CDR3 is built from 9 residues. Germline values: CDR1 SGHVS, CDR2 FNYEAQ. The CDR3, as DNA: TGTGGAGGCCAAGAGACCCAGTACTTC. Translation: CGGQETQYF.

The gene calls are TRBV7-9 and TRBJ2-5; 9 bases map to TRBD2. Germline values: CDR1 SEHNR, CDR2 FQNEAQ (reference sequence). The junction had 14 bases not matched to a gene; V was cut back by 4 bases and J by 5 bases. The CDR3 runs 17 residues. CDR3 sequence (DNA): TGTGCCAGCAGCTGGAGGGGAGGTAGCGGGAGTATGGAGACCCAGTACTTC. This sequence encodes CASSWRGGSGSMETQYF.

The gene calls are TRBV13 and TRBJ1-1; D is unclear. V was shortened by 5 bases and J by 12 bases, with 16 bases between the two germline ends. The CDR3 is 12 amino acids. Germline V lookup: CDR1 PRHDT, CDR2 FYEKMQ (reference sequence). In DNA form, the CDR3 reads TGTGCCAGCAGCCGTATGCGAGTGAATCCTTTCTTT. Its protein product is CASSRMRVNPFF.

The rearrangement joins TRBV6-6 to TRBJ1-2, with D possibly matching TRBD1 (5 bases). Germline V CDR1 and CDR2: MNHNY, SVGAGI (reference sequence). Trimming stripped 6 bases from V and 8 bases from J, with 13 bases between. The CDR3 spans 12 residues. The CDR3 sequence: CASSPRGGGYTF. CDR3 nucleotides: TGTGCCAGCAGCCCGAGGGGAGGCGGCTACACCTTC.

The CDR3 DNA follows: TGCGCCAGCAGTCATTCCCGGGACAGGGGGGCCAAAAACATTCAGTACTTC. Translation gives CASSHSRDRGAKNIQYF. The J gene is TRBJ2-4, the V gene TRBV23-1; 11 bases agree with TRBD1. TRBV23-1 is an ORF, and what it does is uncertain. The V and J ends lost 3 bases and 1 base, in that order; junction bases with no gene match: 5. The CDR3 loop spans 17 amino acids.

This chain uses TRBV28 with TRBJ2-5; TRBD1 agrees at 9 bases. CDR1 MDHEN and CDR2 SYDVKM come from the germline V gene. The CDR3 totals 14 residues. The J segment lost 5 bases and the V segment lost 8 bases, leaving 9 bases of the junction unmatched. The CDR3 region is CASLGQGGEETQYF. The CDR3 DNA reads as TGTGCCAGCTTGGGACAGGGTGGGGAGGAGACCCAGTACTTC. Combining the CDR3 with reference TRBV28 and TRBJ2-5 gives the whole variable domain DVKVTQSSRYLVKRTGEKVFLECVQDMDHENMFWYRQDPGLGLRLIYFSYDVKMKEKGDIPEGYSVSREKKERFSLILESASTNQTSMYLCASLGQGGEETQYFGPGTRLLVL.

This chain joins TRBV30 and TRBJ1-1, with 7 bases that match TRBD1. There are 14 residues in the CDR3. J gave up 1 base and V 3 bases, and 5 bases lay outside the gene matches. The germline V gene has CDR1 GTSNPN and CDR2 SVGIG (reference sequence). DNA of the CDR3: TGTGCCTGGAGACCGGGACAGAGGAACACTGAAGCTTTCTTT. Translating gives CAWRPGQRNTEAFF.